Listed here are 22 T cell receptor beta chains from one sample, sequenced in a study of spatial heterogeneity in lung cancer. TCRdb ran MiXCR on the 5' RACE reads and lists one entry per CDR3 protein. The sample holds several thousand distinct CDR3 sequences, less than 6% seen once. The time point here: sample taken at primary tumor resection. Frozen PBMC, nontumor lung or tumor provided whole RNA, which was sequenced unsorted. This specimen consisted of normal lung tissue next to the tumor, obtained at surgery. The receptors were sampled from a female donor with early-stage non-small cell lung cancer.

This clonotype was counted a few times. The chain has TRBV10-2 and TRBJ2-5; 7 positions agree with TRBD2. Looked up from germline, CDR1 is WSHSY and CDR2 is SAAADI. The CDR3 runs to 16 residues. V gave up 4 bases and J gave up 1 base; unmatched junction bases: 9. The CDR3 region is CASSGGGFLSQETQYF. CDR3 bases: TGCGCCAGCAGTGGGGGAGGGTTCCTTAGCCAAGAGACCCAGTACTTC.

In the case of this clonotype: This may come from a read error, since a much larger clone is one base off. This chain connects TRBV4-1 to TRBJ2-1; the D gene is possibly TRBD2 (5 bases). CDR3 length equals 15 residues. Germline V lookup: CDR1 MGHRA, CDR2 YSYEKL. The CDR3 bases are TGCCCCAGCAGCCAAGAGGGAGCGGCAGCCCATGAGCAGTTCTTC. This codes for CPSSQEGAAAHEQFF.

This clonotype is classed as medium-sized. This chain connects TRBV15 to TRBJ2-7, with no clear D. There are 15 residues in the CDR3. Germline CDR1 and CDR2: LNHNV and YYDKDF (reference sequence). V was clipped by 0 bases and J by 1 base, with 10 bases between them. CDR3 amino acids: CATSRDLSESYEQYF. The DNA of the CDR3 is TGTGCCACCAGCAGAGATTTGTCGGAGTCCTACGAGCAGTACTTC.

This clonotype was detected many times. The CDR3 DNA sequence: TGTGCCAGCAGTTTATGGGCAGGCGGTCAGCCCCAGCATTTT. This gives the protein CASSLWAGGQPQHF. This chain links TRBV28 with TRBJ1-5, with unresolved D. With 0 bases removed from V and 6 bases from J, the gap between germline ends came to 9 bases. The CDR3 extends over 14 amino acids. Germline V CDR1 and CDR2: MDHEN, SYDVKM.

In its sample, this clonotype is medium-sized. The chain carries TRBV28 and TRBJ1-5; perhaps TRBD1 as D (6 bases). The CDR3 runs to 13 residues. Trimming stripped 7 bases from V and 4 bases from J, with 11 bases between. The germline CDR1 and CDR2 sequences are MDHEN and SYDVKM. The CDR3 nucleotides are TGTGCCAGCAAGGACAGTCCTAATCAGCCCCAGCATTTT. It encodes CASKDSPNQPQHF. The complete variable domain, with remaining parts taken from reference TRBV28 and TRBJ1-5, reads DVKVTQSSRYLVKRTGEKVFLECVQDMDHENMFWYRQDPGLGLRLIYFSYDVKMKEKGDIPEGYSVSREKKERFSLILESASTNQTSMYLCASKDSPNQPQHFGDGTRLSIL.

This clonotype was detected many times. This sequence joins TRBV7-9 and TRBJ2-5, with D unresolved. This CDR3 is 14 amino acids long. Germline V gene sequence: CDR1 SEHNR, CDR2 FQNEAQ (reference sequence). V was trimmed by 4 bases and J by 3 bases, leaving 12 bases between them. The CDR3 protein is CASSSKDPKETQYF. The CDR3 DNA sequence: TGTGCCAGCAGCTCCAAGGATCCTAAAGAGACCCAGTACTTC. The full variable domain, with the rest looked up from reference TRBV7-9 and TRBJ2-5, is DTGVSQNPRHKITKRGQNVTFRCDPISEHNRLYWYRQTLGQGPEFLTYFQNEAQLEKSRLLSDRFSAERPKGSFSTLEIQRTEQGDSAMYLCASSSKDPKETQYFGPGTRLLVL.

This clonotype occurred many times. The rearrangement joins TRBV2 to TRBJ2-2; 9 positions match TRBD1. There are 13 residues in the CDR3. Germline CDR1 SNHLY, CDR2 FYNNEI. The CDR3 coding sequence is TGTACCACCGGGACAGGGTACACCGGGGAGCTGTTTTTT. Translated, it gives CTTGTGYTGELFF. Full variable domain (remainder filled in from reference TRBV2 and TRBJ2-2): EPEVTQTPSHQVTQMGQEVILRCVPISNHLYFYWYRQILGQKVEFLVSFYNNEISEKSEIFDDQFSVERPDGSNFTLKIRSTKLEDSAMYFCTTGTGYTGELFFGEGSRLTVL.

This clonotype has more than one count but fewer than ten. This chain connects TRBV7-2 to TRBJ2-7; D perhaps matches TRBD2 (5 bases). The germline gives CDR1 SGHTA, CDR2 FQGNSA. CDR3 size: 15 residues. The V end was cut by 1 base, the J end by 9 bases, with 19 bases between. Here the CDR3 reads CASSLETGLAERQYF. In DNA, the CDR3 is TGTGCCAGCAGCTTAGAGACCGGACTGGCGGAGCGGCAGTACTTC.

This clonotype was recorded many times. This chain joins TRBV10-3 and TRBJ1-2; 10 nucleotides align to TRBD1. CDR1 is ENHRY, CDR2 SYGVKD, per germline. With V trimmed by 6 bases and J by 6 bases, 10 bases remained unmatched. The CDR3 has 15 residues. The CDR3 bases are TGTGCCATCAGCCTTCCTTCGGGACAGGGGAATGGCTACACCTTC. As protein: CAISLPSGQGNGYTF.

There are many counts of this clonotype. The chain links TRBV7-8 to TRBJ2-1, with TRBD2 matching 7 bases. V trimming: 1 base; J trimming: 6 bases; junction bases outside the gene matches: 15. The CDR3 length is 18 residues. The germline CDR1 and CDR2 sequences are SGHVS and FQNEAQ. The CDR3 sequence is CASSLGGSAGDSRNEQFF. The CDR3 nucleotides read TGTGCCAGCAGCTTAGGTGGTAGCGCGGGAGATTCCCGCAATGAGCAGTTCTTC.

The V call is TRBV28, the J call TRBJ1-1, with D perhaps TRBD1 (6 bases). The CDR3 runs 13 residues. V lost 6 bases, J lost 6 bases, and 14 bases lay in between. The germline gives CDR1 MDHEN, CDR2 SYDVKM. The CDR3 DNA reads TGTGCCAGCAGCAACCCCAGGGGTCCTGAAGCTTTCTTT. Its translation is CASSNPRGPEAFF.

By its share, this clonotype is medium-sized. Written as DNA, the CDR3 is TGCAGTGCTAGGGCGGCGGGGACAGGGGGCTATGGCTACACCTTC. Protein sequence: CSARAAGTGGYGYTF. This chain connects TRBV20-1 to TRBJ1-2; 11 bases agree with TRBD1. The germline CDR1 and CDR2 sequences are DFQATT and SNEGSKA (reference sequence). The CDR3 spans 15 residues. V trimming: 3 bases; J trimming: 4 bases; junction bases outside the gene matches: 7.

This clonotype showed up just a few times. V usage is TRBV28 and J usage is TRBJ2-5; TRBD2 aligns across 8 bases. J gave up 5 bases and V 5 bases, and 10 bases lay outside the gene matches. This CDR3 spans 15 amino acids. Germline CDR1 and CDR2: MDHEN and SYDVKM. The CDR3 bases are TGTGCCAGCAGTAGCGGCGGGGGGCGGAAGGAGACCCAGTACTTC. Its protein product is CASSSGGGRKETQYF.

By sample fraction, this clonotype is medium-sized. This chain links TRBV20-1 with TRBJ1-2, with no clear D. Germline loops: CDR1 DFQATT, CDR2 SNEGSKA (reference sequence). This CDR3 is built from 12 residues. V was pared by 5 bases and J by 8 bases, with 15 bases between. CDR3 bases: TGCAGTGCTGAGACCGGGAATCAAGGCTACACCTTC. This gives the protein CSAETGNQGYTF.

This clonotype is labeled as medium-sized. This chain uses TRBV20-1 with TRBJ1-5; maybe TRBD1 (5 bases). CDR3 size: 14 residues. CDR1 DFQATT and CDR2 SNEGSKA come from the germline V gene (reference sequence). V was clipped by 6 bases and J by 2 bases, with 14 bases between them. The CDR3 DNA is TGCAGTGCCCCCGCGGGGACTGGCAATCAGCCCCAGCATTTT. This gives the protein CSAPAGTGNQPQHF.

This CDR3 is CASSVKVAGGSYNEQFF. The CDR3 DNA follows: TGTGCCAGCAGCGTAAAAGTAGCGGGAGGCTCCTACAATGAGCAGTTCTTC. The chain joins TRBV9 to TRBJ2-1; 10 nucleotides align to TRBD2. The germline V gene has CDR1 SGDLS and CDR2 YYNGEE. V trimming: 1 base; J trimming: 0 bases; junction bases outside the gene matches: 4. CDR3 length: 17 amino acids.

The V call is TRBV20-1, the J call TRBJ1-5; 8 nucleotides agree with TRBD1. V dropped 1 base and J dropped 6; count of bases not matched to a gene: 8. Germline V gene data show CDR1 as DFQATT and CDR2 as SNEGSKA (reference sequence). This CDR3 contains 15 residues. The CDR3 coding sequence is TGCAGTGCTAGAGGGACAGGGTTGATAGGTCAGCCCCAGCATTTT. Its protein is CSARGTGLIGQPQHF.

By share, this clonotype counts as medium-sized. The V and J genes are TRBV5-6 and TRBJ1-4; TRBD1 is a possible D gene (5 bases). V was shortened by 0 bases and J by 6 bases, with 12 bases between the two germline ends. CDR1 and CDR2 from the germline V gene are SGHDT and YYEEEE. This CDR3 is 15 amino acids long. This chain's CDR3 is CASSLGVQGDEKLFF. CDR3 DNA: TGTGCCAGCAGCTTGGGGGTTCAGGGCGATGAAAAACTGTTTTTT. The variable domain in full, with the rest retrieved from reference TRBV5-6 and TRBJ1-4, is DAGVTQSPTHLIKTRGQQVTLRCSPKSGHDTVSWYQQALGQGPQFIFQYYEEEERQRGNFPDRFSGHQFPNYSSELNVNALLLGDSALYLCASSLGVQGDEKLFFGSGTQLSVL.

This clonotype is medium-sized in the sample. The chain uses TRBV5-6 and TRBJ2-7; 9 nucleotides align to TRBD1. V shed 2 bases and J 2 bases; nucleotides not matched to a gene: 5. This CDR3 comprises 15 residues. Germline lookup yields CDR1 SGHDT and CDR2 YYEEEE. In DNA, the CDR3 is TGTGCCAGCAGCTTTTGGGACAGGGCGACCTACGAGCAGTACTTC. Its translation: CASSFWDRATYEQYF.

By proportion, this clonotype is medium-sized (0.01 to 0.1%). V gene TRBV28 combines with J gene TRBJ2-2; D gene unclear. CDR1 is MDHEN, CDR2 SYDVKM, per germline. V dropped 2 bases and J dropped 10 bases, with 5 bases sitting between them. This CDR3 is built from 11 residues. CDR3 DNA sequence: TGTGCCAGCAGTTTAACTTCGGAGCTGTTTTTT. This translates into CASSLTSELFF.

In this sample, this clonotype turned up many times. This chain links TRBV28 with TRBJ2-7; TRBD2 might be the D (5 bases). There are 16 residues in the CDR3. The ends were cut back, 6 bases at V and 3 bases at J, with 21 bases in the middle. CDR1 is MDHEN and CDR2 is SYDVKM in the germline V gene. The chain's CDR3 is CASSSPQVARNYEQYF. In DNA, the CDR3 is TGTGCCAGCAGCTCCCCCCAGGTAGCGCGAAACTACGAGCAGTACTTC.

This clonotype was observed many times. CDR3 sequence: CASSLGTSTGELFF. DNA of the CDR3: TGTGCCAGCAGCTTAGGGACTAGCACCGGGGAGCTGTTTTTT. J is TRBJ2-2 and V is TRBV7-9; 7 nucleotides align to TRBD2. The germline V gene has CDR1 SEHNR and CDR2 FQNEAQ (reference sequence). The CDR3 is 14 amino acids. Germline trimming cut 1 base from V and 4 bases from J; bases unmatched to any gene: 0.